This T cell receptor beta chain originates from a study of T cell repertoires in cytomegalovirus infection. General study findings and limits: Accumulated public TCR beta family frequency recognized individuals carrying CMV together with the relevant HLA.

This clonotype has at least ten counts. What it binds is not known. The CDR3 sequence is 14 residues long. V lost 6 bases and J lost 3; bases outside the gene matches: 4. Germline V gene sequence: CDR1 MNHEY, CDR2 SMNVEV (reference sequence). A single record per CDR3 protein comes from TCRdb applying MiXCR to the reads. This table holds approximately 550,000 distinct CDR3 sequences, 16% found once. The sequence was collected from a human donor in good health (CMV status not recorded). Some clones in this sample may be carry-over from other donors' samples. The sequencing input was CD8+ T cells from PBMCs. This chain connects TRBV27 to TRBJ2-7; 11 positions match TRBD1. The CDR3, as DNA: TGTGCCAGCAGCTCCGGGACAGGGGGCTACGAGCAGTACTTC. Its translation is CASSSGTGGYEQYF.